The source of this T cell receptor beta chain is a study of post-analysis software for immune sequencing data. Turning to the study itself: Both relapsing-remitting and secondary progressive multiple sclerosis featured among the disease courses, as did progressive-relapsing multiple sclerosis.

This CDR3 has 14 residues. Trimming cost V 4 bases and J 3 bases; bases outside gene matches: 3. The V gene's germline CDR1 is WSHSY and CDR2 SAAADI. Tagging with unique molecular identifiers was a feature of the TCR beta cDNA libraries. TCRdb processed the PCR reads anew with MiXCR; each CDR3 protein has one entry. This table holds about 460,000 distinct CDR3 sequences, roughly 45% found once. Notes on this clonotype: The antigen remains undetermined.

Study conclusions and caveats: People with multiple sclerosis had a significantly lower normalized Chao1 diversity than controls did. Four or five TRBV segments, TRBV5-6, TRBV5-1 and TRBV20-1 among them, were found more frequent in patients than controls.

The sequencing input was blood. This TCR came from a girl aged 5 to 17 with multiple sclerosis. The chain carries TRBV10-2 and TRBJ2-7, with TRBD2 matching over 10 bases. CDR3 in amino acids: CASSGLAGIYEQYF. CDR3 nucleotide sequence: TGCGCCAGCAGTGGACTAGCGGGTATCTACGAGCAGTACTTC.